This T cell receptor (beta chain) was recorded in a study of Ad26.COV2.S vaccination and SARS-CoV-2 variants. Study summary: Intramuscular Ad26.COV2.S at 5x10^10 or 1x10^11 viral particles. Findings and caveats of the study: The TCR breadth and depth analyses may have produced an underestimate of total T cell responses. Placebo recipients had lower spike-specific TCR breadth than vaccine recipients.

Using immunoSEQ multiplex PCR, the repertoire was profiled, and TCRdb retains in-frame clones only, with some absent. This table holds more than 300,000 clones, 86% found once. Trimming removed 0 bases at V and 0 bases at J, with 6 bases between. The CDR3 covers 14 residues. Germline V gives CDR1 SGHRS, CDR2 YFSETQ. For this clone: Its antigen is unidentified.

Treatment meaning: about 20 received Ad26.COV2.S at low or high dose, single or two shots; five or six received placebo; per-sample allocation not given. Vaccine and placebo recipients were sampled on day 63 after the first injection. Adults aged 18-55 years in Boston included the donor. The sequence was collected from a person between 18 and 59 years old who received the Ad26.COV2.S COVID-19 vaccine or a placebo. The material was peripheral blood, obtained in a trial of Ad26.COV2.S vaccine versus placebo. This sequence joins TRBV5-1 and TRBJ1-1; D is unclear. This CDR3 reads CASSLVALNTEAFF. The CDR3 nucleotides read TGCGCCAGCAGCTTGGTGGCACTGAACACTGAAGCTTTCTTT. The full variable domain, with the rest looked up from reference TRBV5-1 and TRBJ1-1, is KAGVTQTPRYLIKTRGQQVTLSCSPISGHRSVSWYQQTPGQGLQFLFEYFSETQRNKGNFPGRFSGRQFSNSRSEMNVSTLELGDSALYLCASSLVALNTEAFFGQGTRLTVV.